This section outlines one T cell receptor beta chain sequence together with its context. Using triplicate sorts, 300,000 cells were collected each time from every CD8+ T cell subset. CDR1 and CDR2 from the germline V gene are DFQATT and SNEGSKA (reference sequence). CDR3 length equals 12 residues. This sample stems from a study of CXCR3-negative and CXCR3-positive naive CD8 T cells. The authors prepared UMI-labeled TRB cDNA libraries by 5' RACE. TCRdb reprocessed the 5' RACE reads and keeps a single row for each CDR3 protein, giving no DNA. In all, the sample yields some 5,500 distinct CDR3 sequences.

The sample taken for sequencing was naive CXCR3- CD8+ T cells from blood. Subset noted: CD45RO-CCR7+CD27+CD95- naive CD8+ T cells lacking CXCR3 (TNR3-). The TCR comes from a human donor in good health. Some clones in this sample may be carry-over from other donors' samples. The chain uses TRBV20-1 and TRBJ2-7; TCRdb outputs TRBD1, but without DNA this stays unchecked. The chain's CDR3 is CSARGARYEQYF.